This T cell receptor beta chain was documented in a study of cytomegalovirus exposure and HLA in healthy donors. The donors, nominally healthy at sampling, likely had unrecorded immune exposures. Study outcomes and limitations: Reportedly, HLA-A and HLA-B alleles of most subjects were accurately predicted from TCR beta.

A remark on this clone: Antigen specificity is unknown.

The PCR had 60 Vbeta and 13 Jbeta primers. Data came from immunoSEQ multiplex PCR; TCRdb stores just in-frame clones and leaves some out. The table lists about 59,000 clones, around 80% of them singletons. V lost 7 bases, J lost 2 bases, and 11 bases lay in between. CDR3 size: 13 residues. Germline CDR1 SQVTM, CDR2 ANQGSEA. The chain recombines TRBV29-1 with TRBJ1-4; maybe TRBD1 (6 bases). This receptor was taken from a woman between 40 and 50 years old in good health and CMV-seronegative. Sequences were obtained from PBMCs. The CDR3 bases are TGCAGCGGCCAGGGGATGACTAATGAAAAACTGTTTTTT. The encoded protein is CSGQGMTNEKLFF.